The rows below give T cell receptor beta chains drawn from one sample of a study of T cells after yellow fever vaccination. TCRdb re-called the 5' RACE reads through MiXCR, storing one row per CDR3 protein. The sample lists about 300,000 distinct CDR3 sequences; around 3.9% were seen once. The specimen comprised PBMCs, sampled 5 days after the yellow fever booster vaccination. These receptors originate from a man between 18 and 35 years old who received the YFV17D yellow fever vaccine. Both conserved end residues are part of each CDR3. D genes are given only for firm matches. Size values are once, few and many counts, or a class for expanded clones, and some rows have none.

DNA	CDR3	J	V	D	size
TGCAGTGTTGTCCGCGGGACAGGGGCCACAGATACGCAGTATTTT	CSVVRGTGATDTQYF	TRBJ2-3	TRBV20-1	TRBD1	-
TGTGCCAGCAGTTACGGAAGCCCTCCCTATGGCTACACCTTC	CASSYGSPPYGYTF	TRBJ1-2	TRBV6-2/TRBV6-3	-	many
TGTGCCAGCAGTTTCCTCGGGGTGGGGACAGATACGCAGTATTTT	CASSFLGVGTDTQYF	TRBJ2-3	TRBV27	-	many
TGTGCCAGCAGGCCCGGGACTAGCGGCAACACCGGGGAGCTGTTTTTT	CASRPGTSGNTGELFF	TRBJ2-2	TRBV6-5	TRBD2	many
TGCAGTGCTAGAGATGTAGAAGGGGTACGGGGCTACACCTTC	CSARDVEGVRGYTF	TRBJ1-2	TRBV20-1	-	few
TGTGCCAGCATCTCCGGCGGGGGGTACGAGCAGTACTTC	CASISGGGYEQYF	TRBJ2-7	TRBV25-1	TRBD2	many
TGTGCCAGCAGACGGACGGACATTCAGTACTTC	CASRRTDIQYF	TRBJ2-4	TRBV7-3	-	-
TGCGCCAGCAGCCAACAGGGGGCGAATGAAAAACTGTTTTTT	CASSQQGANEKLFF	TRBJ1-4	TRBV4-1	TRBD1	many
TGTGCCAGCAGCCTGAAATGGAATGAAAAACTGTTTTTT	CASSLKWNEKLFF	TRBJ1-4	TRBV7-2	-	many
TGTGCCAGACCTGGAATGGAGAACACTGAAGCTTTCTTT	CARPGMENTEAFF	TRBJ1-1	TRBV6-1	-	many
TGCGCCAGCAGCATCGCCGGGACAGGAGTCTCCTACGAGCAGTACTTC	CASSIAGTGVSYEQYF	TRBJ2-7	TRBV5-1	TRBD1	few
TGCGCCAGCAGTTGGGGGGCGGGGGATTCCTACGAGCAGTACTTC	CASSWGAGDSYEQYF	TRBJ2-7	TRBV5-1	-	many
TGTGCCAGCAGCCAGCTACGGGGCGGGGGCACAGATACGCAGTATTTT	CASSQLRGGGTDTQYF	TRBJ2-3	TRBV5-1	-	many
TGTGCCAGCAGCCGTAGAGCCGGGGAGCTGTTTTTT	CASSRRAGELFF	TRBJ2-2	TRBV7-3	-	-
TGTGCCATCAGTGAGTCGGGGACTAGCGGCAATGAGCAGTTCTTC	CAISESGTSGNEQFF	TRBJ2-1	TRBV10-3	TRBD2	many
TGTGCTAGCAGCCCGCGGCCGTCTAGCACAGATACGCAGTATTTT	CASSPRPSSTDTQYF	TRBJ2-3	TRBV7-7	-	few
TGTGCCAGCAGTTACTCGTGGGGGGGAGCGGGCTTCGGCAATGAGCAGTTCTTC	CASSYSWGGAGFGNEQFF	TRBJ2-1	TRBV6-5	TRBD2	many
TGTGCCAGCAGCCCAATCCTAGCGGGGGAACTGAACACCGGGGAGCTGTTTTTT	CASSPILAGELNTGELFF	TRBJ2-2	TRBV7-7	TRBD2	-
TGTGCCAGCAGCCCGGTCTTTCGGGGCTCTTACTATGGCTACACCTTC	CASSPVFRGSYYGYTF	TRBJ1-2	TRBV7-6	-	-
TGTGCCAGCAGTGGGACAGGGGATAGGGATGGCTACACCTTC	CASSGTGDRDGYTF	TRBJ1-2	TRBV6-5	TRBD1	-
TGTGCCAGCAGCTTAACGACGGGGGGCTACACCTTC	CASSLTTGGYTF	TRBJ1-2	TRBV7-2	-	few
TGTGCCAGCAGCTACGACCACATTGGAGGGACCCAGTACTTC	CASSYDHIGGTQYF	TRBJ2-5	TRBV3-1	-	few
TGTGCCAGCAGGACAGGGTACGAGAACTATGGCTACACCTTC	CASRTGYENYGYTF	TRBJ1-2	TRBV6-6	TRBD1	-
TGCAGTGCGAGGAGGTCAGGGGTCGTCAATCAGCCCCAGCATTTT	CSARRSGVVNQPQHF	TRBJ1-5	TRBV20-1	-	-
TGTGCCAGCAGCAAACCCCGGGACAGGAAAACTGAAGCTTTCTTT	CASSKPRDRKTEAFF	TRBJ1-1	TRBV21-1	-	-
TGCGCCAGCAGCTTGACCTTGACAGCAGGACATGAAAAACTGTTTTTT	CASSLTLTAGHEKLFF	TRBJ1-4	TRBV5-1	-	many
TGTGCCAGCAGCTTAGACAGCGCCATCACTGATGCTTTCTTT	CASSLDSAITDAFF	TRBJ1-1	TRBV11-2	-	-
TGTGCCAGCAGCGGACCGTTGACGGGACAGCCCCAGCATTTT	CASSGPLTGQPQHF	TRBJ1-5	TRBV7-9	-	-
TGTGCCAGCAGCTTACGGTACAGGGACGATCAGCCCCAGCATTTT	CASSLRYRDDQPQHF	TRBJ1-5	TRBV7-2	-	few
TGTGCCAGCAGCCCTCAGACAGTTAAGGAGCAGTACTTC	CASSPQTVKEQYF	TRBJ2-7	TRBV5-4	-	many
TGTGCCAGCAGCTGGAGGGGGCCCGGGGAGCTGTTTTTT	CASSWRGPGELFF	TRBJ2-2	TRBV7-9	-	many
TGCAGTGCGCTACAGGGTCAAGAGACCCAGTACTTC	CSALQGQETQYF	TRBJ2-5	TRBV20-1	-	many
TGTGCCAGCAGCGTAGAAACGTCCAAGGGGCATGAGCAGTTCTTC	CASSVETSKGHEQFF	TRBJ2-1	TRBV9	-	many
TGTGCCAGCAGCGTTTTGACTAGGTTCGATGAGCAGTTCTTC	CASSVLTRFDEQFF	TRBJ2-1	TRBV7-2	-	many
TGCGCCAGCAGCTTTACCGGGACAACCCAAGAGACCCAGTACTTC	CASSFTGTTQETQYF	TRBJ2-5	TRBV5-1	-	-
TGTGCCAGCAGCCAATCCGTCAGCGGTCAGCCCCAGCATTTT	CASSQSVSGQPQHF	TRBJ1-5	TRBV3-1	-	-
TGTGCCAGCAGGGGACAGGGGGTGTCCTACAATGAGCAGTTCTTC	CASRGQGVSYNEQFF	TRBJ2-1	TRBV12-3/TRBV12-4	TRBD1	few
TGTGCCAGCAGCTACCCGGGGGGACAGGGGACTTCCTACAATGAGCAGTTCTTC	CASSYPGGQGTSYNEQFF	TRBJ2-1	TRBV12-3/TRBV12-4	TRBD1	-
TGTGCCAGCAGCCCCCGGGACAGGGGGCTGGTCAATGAGCAGTTCTTC	CASSPRDRGLVNEQFF	TRBJ2-1	TRBV5-6	TRBD1	-
TGCGCCAGCACGTTCTACCTGGAGGACACCGGGGAGCTGTTTTTT	CASTFYLEDTGELFF	TRBJ2-2	TRBV5-1	-	few
TGTGCCAGCAGCTTAAACGGGGGCAGAGACAATGAGCAGTTCTTC	CASSLNGGRDNEQFF	TRBJ2-1	TRBV7-3	-	-
TGTGCCAGCAGCTTAGAGGACCGAGGGAGAAACTACTATGGCTACACCTTC	CASSLEDRGRNYYGYTF	TRBJ1-2	TRBV7-8	-	few
TGCGCCAGCAGCTTGGGAGTCGACCAAGAGACCCAGTACTTC	CASSLGVDQETQYF	TRBJ2-5	TRBV5-1	-	many
TGTGCCAGCAGCTACGGGACAGGGGGAGATTCACCCCTCCACTTT	CASSYGTGGDSPLHF	TRBJ1-6	TRBV27	TRBD1	few
TGCAGTGCTCCCGGACTACTTCAAGAGACCCAGTACTTC	CSAPGLLQETQYF	TRBJ2-5	TRBV20-1	-	many
TGCGCCAGCAGTGAGTGGGGTTTAAATGAGCAGTTCTTC	CASSEWGLNEQFF	TRBJ2-1	TRBV10-1	-	few
TGTGCCAGCTCACCATCCGACACCACGAACAGGGCTTTCTTT	CASSPSDTTNRAFF	TRBJ1-1	TRBV18	-	many